This T cell receptor (beta chain) is drawn from a study of prognosis after radiotherapy for stage I lung cancer. Genomic DNA served as the source from which two-round multiplex PCR generated TCR beta CDR3 amplicons. First-round PCR used primers specific to each TRBV and TRBJ gene. MiXCR, run by TCRdb on the multiplex PCR reads, gives a single entry per CDR3 protein. The top ten clones hold approximately 8.3% of a sample with 45,000 to 60,000 distinct CDR3 sequences, around a third of them seen once. CDR1 SGHRS and CDR2 YFSETQ come from the germline V gene. The CDR3 consists of 14 residues. V lost 4 bases and J lost 1; bases outside the gene matches: 5.

This chain links TRBV5-1 with TRBJ2-7; 7 bases map to TRBD1. The starting material was PBMCs, obtained before or after stereotactic body radiation therapy (not recorded which). The TCR originated in a donor over 45 with non-small cell lung cancer. CDR3 nucleotide sequence: TGCGCCAGCAGCCCACAGGGGTTGTCCTACGAGCAGTACTTC. This gives the protein CASSPQGLSYEQYF.